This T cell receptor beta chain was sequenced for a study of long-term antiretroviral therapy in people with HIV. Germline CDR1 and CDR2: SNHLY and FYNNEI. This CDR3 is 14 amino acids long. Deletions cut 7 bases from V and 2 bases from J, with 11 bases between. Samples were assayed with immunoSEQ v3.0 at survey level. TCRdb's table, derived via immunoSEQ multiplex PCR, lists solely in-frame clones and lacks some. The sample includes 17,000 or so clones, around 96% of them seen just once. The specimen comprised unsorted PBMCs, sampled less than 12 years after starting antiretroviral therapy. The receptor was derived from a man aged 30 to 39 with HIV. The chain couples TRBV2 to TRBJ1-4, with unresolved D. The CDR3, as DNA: TGTGCCAGCACGGTCCCCGGGACTAATGAAAAACTGTTTTTT. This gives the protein CASTVPGTNEKLFF.